Below are 20 T cell receptor beta chains sequenced from a single sample in a study of spatial heterogeneity in lung cancer. Whole-study findings and limits: Expanded intratumoral alpha and beta TCR counts tracked tumor mutation counts.

TCRdb reanalysed the 5' RACE reads using MiXCR and keeps one entry per CDR3 protein. The repertoire holds 5,000 to 6,500 distinct CDR3 sequences, with around 3.9% as singletons. Described time point: sample taken at primary tumor resection. No antigen is known for these receptors. This sample comprised lung tumor tissue, obtained at surgery. These receptors originate from a female donor with early-stage non-small cell lung cancer.

This clonotype is medium-sized. The V and J genes are TRBV5-4 and TRBJ2-4; maybe TRBD2 (6 bases). Germline V gene data show CDR1 as SGHNT and CDR2 as YYREEE (reference sequence). V lost 4 bases and J lost 0, with 14 bases in between. The CDR3 has 16 amino acids. The CDR3 spells CASSRPGGVAKNIQYF. The DNA for the CDR3 is TGTGCCAGCAGCCGCCCGGGCGGGGTAGCCAAAAACATTCAGTACTTC. Drawing the rest from reference TRBV5-4 and TRBJ2-4, the complete variable domain is ETGVTQSPTHLIKTRGQQVTLRCSSQSGHNTVSWYQQALGQGPQFIFQYYREEENGRGNFPPRFSGLQFPNYSSELNVNALELDDSALYLCASSRPGGVAKNIQYFGAGTRLSVL.

This clonotype came up many times. The chain uses TRBV6-5 and TRBJ2-5, with 10 bases lining up with TRBD1. The CDR3 is 16 amino acids. Germline V CDR1 and CDR2: MNHEY, SVGAGI. After removal of 2 bases from V and 4 bases from J, the junction contained 7 bases not matched to a gene. The CDR3 DNA is TGTGCCAGCAGTTACCCCTCCCGGACAGGGGGAGAGACCCAGTACTTC. It yields the protein CASSYPSRTGGETQYF.

At least ten counts were recorded for this clonotype. The V and J genes are TRBV7-9 and TRBJ2-5, with 7 positions matching TRBD2. Germline V lookup: CDR1 SEHNR, CDR2 FQNEAQ (reference sequence). Trimming took 3 bases from V and 3 from J; bases not matched to a gene: 4. The length of the CDR3 is 14 residues. The CDR3 region is CASSFPSGKETQYF. In DNA, the CDR3 is TGTGCCAGCAGCTTCCCTAGCGGAAAAGAGACCCAGTACTTC. Based on the CDR3 plus reference TRBV7-9 and TRBJ2-5, the full variable domain is DTGVSQNPRHKITKRGQNVTFRCDPISEHNRLYWYRQTLGQGPEFLTYFQNEAQLEKSRLLSDRFSAERPKGSFSTLEIQRTEQGDSAMYLCASSFPSGKETQYFGPGTRLLVL.

The sample holds many counts of this clonotype. The chain has TRBV11-1 and TRBJ1-4; perhaps TRBD1 as D (5 bases). This CDR3 contains 14 residues. Germline V gives CDR1 SGHAT, CDR2 FQDESV (reference sequence). V lost 5 bases, J lost 8 bases, and 15 bases lay in between. The CDR3 DNA reads as TGTGCCAGCAGCCGTGCCAGGGAGGGGGAAAAACTGTTTTTT. This sequence encodes CASSRAREGEKLFF.

This clonotype is labeled medium-sized. The V call is TRBV19, the J call TRBJ2-3; TRBD2 might be the D (8 bases). V dropped 4 bases and J dropped 6 bases, with 17 bases sitting between them. Germline lookup yields CDR1 LNHDA and CDR2 SQIVND (reference sequence). The CDR3 is made up of 15 amino acids. The CDR3 region is CASSTREGASDTQYF. In DNA, the CDR3 is TGTGCCAGTAGTACCCGGGAGGGGGCATCGGATACGCAGTATTTT. The full variable domain, in which reference TRBV19 and TRBJ2-3 provide the parts outside the CDR3, is DGGITQSPKYLFRKEGQNVTLSCEQNLNHDAMYWYRQDPGQGLRLIYYSQIVNDFQKGDIAEGYSVSREKKESFPLTVTSAQKNPTAFYLCASSTREGASDTQYFGPGTRLTVL.

In this sample, this clonotype turned up many times. The V gene is TRBV11-2, the J gene TRBJ2-1, with TRBD2 matching over 7 bases. The germline V gene encodes CDR1 SGHAT and CDR2 FQNNGV. Germline trimming cut 4 bases from V and 9 bases from J; bases unmatched to any gene: 6. The CDR3 consists of 13 residues. CDR3 region: CASSSLGEGEQFF. CDR3 bases: TGTGCCAGCAGCTCCCTGGGGGAGGGTGAGCAGTTCTTC.

This clonotype is medium-sized. The chain has TRBV7-9 and TRBJ2-5; D not certain. The CDR3 covers 12 residues. From germline, CDR1 is SEHNR and CDR2 FQNEAQ (reference sequence). V shed 5 bases and J shed 5 bases, with 9 bases lying between them. This CDR3 reads CASSLVGETQYF. CDR3 sequence (DNA): TGTGCCAGCAGCCTAGTGGGGGAGACCCAGTACTTC.

This clonotype was counted at least ten times. It may be a read error: a sequence one base away is much more abundant. The rearrangement uses TRBV5-1 and TRBJ2-6; possible D gene TRBD1, 5 bases. CDR1 and CDR2 (germline): SGHRS, YFSETQ. The CDR3 runs 15 residues. The CDR3 loop is CASSFDATGANVLNF. The CDR3 region has the DNA TGCGCCAGCAGCTTCGACGCTACTGGGGCCAACGTCCTGAATTTC.

As to this clonotype: At one end, the junction sequence differs from germline, possibly due to a read error. This chain connects TRBV11-1 to TRBJ1-2; TRBD1 aligns across 12 bases. Germline V lookup: CDR1 SGHAT, CDR2 FQDESV (reference sequence). This CDR3 spans 17 amino acids. DNA of the CDR3: TGTGCCAGCAGCCAACTGGGACAGGGGGCGCGGGGAGCTGGCTACAACTTC. Translation: CASSQLGQGARGAGYNF.

In its sample, this clonotype is medium-sized. This chain joins TRBV10-1 and TRBJ2-1, with D unclear. The germline V and J ends were trimmed by 3 bases and 5 bases, with 11 bases remaining between them. The length of the CDR3 is 14 residues. Per germline, CDR1 WNHNN and CDR2 SYGVQD (reference sequence). CDR3 in amino acids: CASSERSGHNEQFF. Written as DNA, the CDR3 is TGCGCCAGCAGTGAAAGGTCAGGACACAATGAGCAGTTCTTC.

Sample share makes this clonotype medium-sized. The CDR3 here is CASSEGPGAVEAFF. The CDR3 DNA is TGTGCCAGCAGTGAAGGCCCAGGGGCGGTCGAAGCTTTCTTT. This chain uses TRBV2 with TRBJ1-1; D is possibly TRBD1 (6 bases). V lost 1 base, J lost 8 bases, and 14 bases lay in between. The V gene's germline CDR1 is SNHLY and CDR2 FYNNEI. The CDR3 runs to 14 residues.

As regards this clonotype: A read error is possible here, since a much larger clone lies one base away. V and J are TRBV5-1 and TRBJ2-1; tentatively, D is TRBD2 (5 bases). Germline loops: CDR1 SGHRS, CDR2 YFSETQ. This CDR3 has 14 residues. CDR3 sequence reads: CVSGNAFGDNEQFF. The CDR3 DNA reads as TGCGTCAGCGGCAACGCTTTCGGAGACAATGAGCAGTTCTTC.

This clonotype was counted many times. This rearrangement joins TRBV6-5 to TRBJ2-6; D is perhaps TRBD1 (6 bases). The germline gives CDR1 MNHEY, CDR2 SVGAGI. The CDR3 has 17 residues. Trimming took off 6 bases at V and 0 bases at J, with 15 bases between the two ends. The CDR3 DNA reads as TGTGCCAGCAGAGAGACAGGAGCAAGCTCTGGGGCCAACGTCCTGACTTTC. As protein: CASRETGASSGANVLTF.

The sample holds many counts of this clonotype. The V and J genes are TRBV12-3 or TRBV12-4 and TRBJ2-3, with 9 bases lining up with TRBD2. The J segment lost 0 bases and the V segment lost 7 bases, leaving 17 bases of the junction unmatched. The CDR3 has 19 amino acids. This CDR3 reads CASIQSQGASGASTDTQYF. DNA for the CDR3: TGTGCCAGCATCCAATCTCAAGGGGCTAGCGGGGCTAGCACAGATACGCAGTATTTT.

This clonotype is deemed medium-sized. V gene TRBV21-1 combines with J gene TRBJ2-2; TRBD1 was called by the table and not checked on the DNA. TRBV21-1 is tagged as a pseudogene. This CDR3 comprises 15 residues. CDR3 region: CATRVDRADTGELFF. DNA for the CDR3: TGTGCCACCAGGGTCGACAGGGCGGACACCGGGGAGCTGTTTTTT.

The V call is TRBV19, the J call TRBJ1-5, with D tentatively TRBD1 (6 bases). The germline gives CDR1 LNHDA, CDR2 SQIVND (reference sequence). CDR3 length: 13 residues. Trimming left V 8 bases short and J 7 bases short, with 15 bases between. The DNA for the CDR3 is TGTGCCAGTGGGGGCCGGGACGGGCAGCCCCAGCATTTT. Translating it yields CASGGRDGQPQHF.

This clonotype was counted many times. The chain employs TRBV7-9 and TRBJ1-1; D is uncertain. The CDR3 runs to 15 residues. The germline gives CDR1 SEHNR, CDR2 FQNEAQ (reference sequence). V was pared by 5 bases and J by 0 bases, with 13 bases between. CDR3 DNA: TGTGCCAGCAGCACCAGAAATCGCATGAACACTGAAGCTTTCTTT. Translated: CASSTRNRMNTEAFF. The full variable domain, completed using reference TRBV7-9 and TRBJ1-1, is DTGVSQNPRHKITKRGQNVTFRCDPISEHNRLYWYRQTLGQGPEFLTYFQNEAQLEKSRLLSDRFSAERPKGSFSTLEIQRTEQGDSAMYLCASSTRNRMNTEAFFGQGTRLTVV.

Ten or more counts support this clonotype. This chain links TRBV18 with TRBJ2-1, with unresolved D. Germline loops: CDR1 KGHSH, CDR2 LQKENI. The V end was cut by 1 base, the J end by 7 bases, with 8 bases between. This CDR3 has 13 amino acids. The CDR3, as DNA: TGTGCCAGCTCACCACTGTTCGAGAATGAGCAGTTCTTC. Its translation is CASSPLFENEQFF.

This clonotype was seen many times. This chain links TRBV6-2 or TRBV6-3 with TRBJ2-1, with TRBD2 matching 7 bases. Germline V lookup: CDR1 MNHEY, CDR2 SVGEGT. CDR3 length equals 14 residues. J was trimmed by 4 bases and V by 6 bases; bases with no gene match: 6. As DNA, the CDR3 is TGTGCCAGCAGAGGGACTACTCAATACAATGAGCAGTTCTTC. This encodes CASRGTTQYNEQFF.

This clonotype has at least ten counts. V is TRBV2 and J is TRBJ1-1; 7 bases agree with TRBD1. Germline V CDR1 and CDR2: SNHLY, FYNNEI. The CDR3 totals 11 residues. Trimming at V came to 9 bases and at J to 12 bases, leaving 10 bases not matched to a gene. The CDR3: CASSWGTEPFF. CDR3 DNA: TGTGCCAGTAGTTGGGGGACAGAGCCTTTCTTT.